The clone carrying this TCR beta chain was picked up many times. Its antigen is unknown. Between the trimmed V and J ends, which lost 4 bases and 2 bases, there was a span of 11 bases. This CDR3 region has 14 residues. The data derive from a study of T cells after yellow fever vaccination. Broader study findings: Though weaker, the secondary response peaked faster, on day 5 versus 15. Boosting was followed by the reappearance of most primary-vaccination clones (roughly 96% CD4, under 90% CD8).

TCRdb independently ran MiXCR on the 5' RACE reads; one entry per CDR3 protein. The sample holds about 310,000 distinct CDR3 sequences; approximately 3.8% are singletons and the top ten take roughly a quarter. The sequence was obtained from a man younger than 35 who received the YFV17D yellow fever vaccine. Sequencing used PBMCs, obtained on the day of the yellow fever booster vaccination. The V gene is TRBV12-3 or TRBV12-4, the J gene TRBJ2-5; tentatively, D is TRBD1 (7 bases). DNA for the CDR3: TGTGCCAGCAGTTCGACAGGGAGGCAAGAGACCCAGTACTTC. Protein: CASSSTGRQETQYF.